Presented here are 25 T cell receptor beta chains from one specimen sequenced in a study of T cell responses to AZD1222 COVID-19 vaccine. Some clones are missing from TCRdb's copy, which holds only in-frame ones; the method was immunoSEQ multiplex PCR. This table holds about 96,000 clones, 91% found once. This specimen consisted of peripheral blood, obtained on day 0 of MenACWY control vaccination. These receptor sequences come from an adult in good health.

The chain couples TRBV29-1 to TRBJ1-4; tentatively, D is TRBD1 (6 bases). CDR3 size: 13 residues. V gave up 5 bases and J gave up 7 bases, with 14 bases separating them. Germline loops: CDR1 SQVTM, CDR2 ANQGSEA. The CDR3 region has the DNA TGCAGCGTTCGAATGGGGGCGAGTGAAAAACTGTTTTTT. It is translated as CSVRMGASEKLFF.

The chain's CDR3 is CASSQDLGRADGYTF. Here the CDR3 DNA reads TGCGCCAGCAGCCAAGATTTGGGCAGGGCCGATGGCTACACCTTC. The rearrangement links TRBV4-3 to TRBJ1-2, with a tentative D call TRBD1 (5 bases). The CDR3 runs to 15 residues. V was clipped by 0 bases and J by 6 bases, with 14 bases between them. Germline values: CDR1 LGHNA, CDR2 YSLEER.

The chain carries TRBV4-2 and TRBJ2-3, with 7 bases identical to TRBD1. V lost 5 bases, J lost 4 bases, and 3 bases stayed unmatched. CDR3 length equals 13 residues. The V gene's germline CDR1 is LGHNA and CDR2 YNFKEQ. The CDR3 loop reads CASSGQASDTQYF. CDR3 nucleotide sequence: TGTGCCAGCAGCGGACAGGCGTCAGATACGCAGTATTTT.

The rearrangement uses TRBV24-1 and TRBJ2-5; TRBD1 aligns across 10 bases. The trim removed 4 bases at V and 3 bases at J, leaving 4 bases unmatched. The CDR3 is 15 residues long. Germline CDR1 is KGHDR and CDR2 is SFDVKD. For the CDR3, the DNA is TGTGCCACCAGTGAACGGACAGGGGGGAAAGAGACCCAGTACTTC. This gives the protein CATSERTGGKETQYF.

The CDR3 nucleotides are TGCAGCGTTGGTAGGGGGCAGAACACAGATACGCAGTATTTT. Translation: CSVGRGQNTDTQYF. The chain joins TRBV29-1 to TRBJ2-3; 7 nucleotides align to TRBD1. The germline V gene encodes CDR1 SQVTM and CDR2 ANQGSEA. V was clipped by 4 bases and J by 2 bases; unmatched bases: 6. The CDR3 runs 14 residues.

This chain links TRBV5-4 with TRBJ2-7; 8 positions agree with TRBD2. The CDR3 runs 15 residues. V shed 0 bases and J 7 bases; nucleotides not matched to a gene: 9. Germline lookup yields CDR1 SGHNT and CDR2 YYREEE (reference sequence). The CDR3 is CASSLASSGLGEQYF. The CDR3 DNA sequence: TGTGCCAGCAGCTTGGCTTCTAGCGGGCTGGGGGAGCAGTACTTC.

This chain uses TRBV27 with TRBJ1-2, with 7 bases lining up with TRBD1. Germline V gene data show CDR1 as MNHEY and CDR2 as SMNVEV (reference sequence). The CDR3 is 14 residues long. V shed 5 bases and J 2 bases; nucleotides not matched to a gene: 5. CDR3 in DNA: TGTGCCAGCAGTACCTACAGGGGAAACTATGGCTACACCTTC. Protein sequence: CASSTYRGNYGYTF.

As regards this clone: At the DNA level, this CDR3 is encoded by other sequences in the same sample as well. This chain uses TRBV19 with TRBJ2-5; D might be TRBD2 (6 bases). From germline, CDR1 is LNHDA and CDR2 SQIVND (reference sequence). The CDR3 runs 13 residues. Between the trimmed V and J ends, which lost 3 bases and 3 bases, there was a span of 8 bases. CDR3 sequence (DNA): TGTGCCAGTAGTATCGGCGGGGAAGAGACCCAGTACTTC. Its translation is CASSIGGEETQYF.

The genes are TRBV25-1 and TRBJ1-1, with TRBD1 identical over 7 bases. Germline CDR1 and CDR2: MGHDK and SYGVNS. The CDR3 contains 15 residues. V trimming: 3 bases; J trimming: 2 bases; junction bases outside the gene matches: 6. CDR3 nucleotides: TGTGCCAGCAGTGACAAAGACAGGGCAAACACTGAAGCTTTCTTT. This codes for CASSDKDRANTEAFF.

This clone was seen a single time. The J gene is TRBJ1-5, the V gene TRBV10-1; the D gene is possibly TRBD1 (6 bases). The CDR3 has 17 amino acids. CDR1 is WNHNN, CDR2 SYGVQD, per germline (reference sequence). Deletions cut 7 bases from V and 1 base from J, with 20 bases between. CDR3 sequence reads: CASTPPGGIPSNQPQHF. CDR3 in DNA: TGCGCCAGCACCCCCCCTGGGGGCATACCCAGCAATCAGCCCCAGCATTTT.

The rearrangement links TRBV6-2 or TRBV6-3 to TRBJ2-7, with 12 bases that match TRBD1. CDR1 MNHEY and CDR2 SVGEGT come from the germline V gene. The CDR3 is 16 residues long. With V trimmed by 8 bases and J by 5 bases, 13 bases remained unmatched. As DNA, the CDR3 is TGTGCCAGCGGCCCGACCCCGGGACAGGGGGCCCACGAGCAGTACTTC. It yields the protein CASGPTPGQGAHEQYF.

Remarks on this clone: The same CDR3 arises from other DNA sequences in this sample as well. The chain carries TRBV5-1 and TRBJ1-1; D is unclear. Between the trimmed V and J ends, which lost 0 bases and 3 bases, there was a span of 6 bases. This CDR3 has 13 amino acids. Germline V CDR1 and CDR2: SGHRS, YFSETQ. CDR3 in amino acids: CASSLAGDTEAFF. As DNA, the CDR3 is TGCGCCAGCAGCTTGGCCGGGGACACTGAAGCTTTCTTT.

The V gene is TRBV19, the J gene TRBJ2-5, with D perhaps matching TRBD1 (6 bases). Trimming left V 5 bases short and J 5 bases short, with 15 bases between. The CDR3 runs 14 residues. Germline V gene data show CDR1 as LNHDA and CDR2 as SQIVND (reference sequence). The CDR3 spells CASSLTTGGETQYF. Here the CDR3 DNA reads TGTGCCAGTAGTCTGACGACAGGCGGGGAGACCCAGTACTTC.

This chain joins TRBV4-2 and TRBJ1-3, with 7 bases matching TRBD1. CDR3 length: 16 amino acids. Germline V gene sequence: CDR1 LGHNA, CDR2 YNFKEQ. V lost 0 bases to trimming and J lost 0 bases; unmatched junction nucleotides: 2. DNA for the CDR3: TGTGCCAGCAGCCAAGAAGGGGGCCGCTCTGGAAACACCATATATTTT. It encodes CASSQEGGRSGNTIYF.

The V and J genes are TRBV18 and TRBJ1-5; maybe TRBD1 (5 bases). V gave up 2 bases and J gave up 3 bases, with 5 bases separating them. The CDR3 has 13 residues. Germline assignment: CDR1 KGHSH and CDR2 LQKENI. The CDR3 reads CASSPGANQPQHF. The CDR3, as DNA: TGTGCCAGCTCACCAGGGGCCAATCAGCCCCAGCATTTT. Full variable domain (outside the CDR3, taken from reference TRBV18 and TRBJ1-5): NAGVMQNPRHLVRRRGQEARLRCSPMKGHSHVYWYRQLPEEGLKFMVYLQKENIIDESGMPKERFSAEFPKEGPSILRIQQVVRGDSAAYFCASSPGANQPQHFGDGTRLSIL.

A few counts support this clone. The chain has TRBV27 and TRBJ1-2; TRBD1 matches at 7 bases. The junction had 10 bases not matched to a gene; V was cut back by 5 bases and J by 4 bases. Germline V gives CDR1 MNHEY, CDR2 SMNVEV (reference sequence). This CDR3 has 15 amino acids. The CDR3 loop reads CASSQQMGQIYGYTF. The CDR3 DNA reads as TGTGCCAGCAGTCAGCAAATGGGACAGATCTATGGCTACACCTTC.

The CDR3 DNA sequence: TGTGCCAGCAGCTCCCGGGACAGGCAGTTTGAGACCCAGTACTTC. Translating it yields CASSSRDRQFETQYF. The chain couples TRBV5-5 to TRBJ2-5; 8 bases match TRBD1. V lost 3 bases, J lost 5 bases, and 9 bases stayed unmatched. CDR1 and CDR2 from the germline V gene are SGHKS and YYEKEE (reference sequence). CDR3 size: 15 residues.

The chain is built from TRBV11-3 and TRBJ2-3; 8 bases are shared with TRBD2. The germline V gene has CDR1 SGHNT and CDR2 YENEEA. This CDR3 has 16 amino acids. The V and J ends lost 1 base and 5 bases, in that order; junction bases with no gene match: 8. This chain's CDR3 is CASSLGGGGPGDTQYF. CDR3 DNA: TGTGCCAGCAGCTTAGGAGGCGGGGGGCCCGGAGATACGCAGTATTTT.

This clone showed up just once. The V call is TRBV7-2, the J call TRBJ2-7, with 7 nucleotides matching TRBD1. V lost 6 bases and J lost 3; bases outside the gene matches: 5. The CDR3 is 13 amino acids. CDR1 and CDR2 (germline): SGHTA, FQGNSA. The CDR3 region has the DNA TGTGCCAGCAGGTCGGGACAGTACTACGAGCAGTACTTC. It is translated as CASRSGQYYEQYF.

The chain carries TRBV7-9 and TRBJ2-5; D may be TRBD2 (5 bases). This CDR3 is 13 amino acids long. Trimming removed 11 bases from V and 2 bases from J, with 15 bases in between. Germline CDR1 reads SEHNR; CDR2 reads FQNEAQ (reference sequence). The CDR3 region is CAGAAGVQETQYF. The CDR3 DNA follows: TGTGCCGGAGCCGCCGGGGTACAAGAGACCCAGTACTTC.

CDR3 amino acids: CASSYSDRTNYGYTF. DNA of the CDR3: TGTGCCAGCAGTTACTCTGACAGGACTAACTATGGCTACACCTTC. The rearrangement links TRBV6-5 to TRBJ1-2, with D perhaps matching TRBD1 (6 bases). V lost 0 bases to trimming and J lost 0 bases, with 8 bases between them. CDR1 and CDR2 from the germline V gene are MNHEY and SVGAGI. The CDR3 length is 15 residues.

The V and J genes are TRBV3-1 (or the pseudogene TRBV3-2) and TRBJ2-7; 13 nucleotides match TRBD2. CDR3 length: 15 amino acids. V lost 4 bases and J lost 4; bases outside the gene matches: 4. Germline loops: CDR1 LGHDT, CDR2 YNNKEL (reference sequence). For the CDR3, the DNA is TGTGCCAGCAGCCGGCGGACTAGCGGGAGTTACGAGCAGTACTTC. Its translation: CASSRRTSGSYEQYF.

CDR3 sequence (DNA): TGTGCCACCAGTGATTTAAGGAATCAGCCCCAGCATTTT. Residues: CATSDLRNQPQHF. The rearrangement uses TRBV24-1 and TRBJ1-5; D gene ambiguous. The CDR3 runs 13 residues. CDR1 is KGHDR, CDR2 SFDVKD, per germline. V lost 1 base to trimming and J lost 4 bases, with 4 bases between them.

The chain is built from TRBV10-2 and TRBJ1-1, with D unresolved. The V end lost 4 bases, the J end lost 3 bases, and 12 bases lay between the germline ends. The CDR3 loop spans 14 amino acids. The germline V gene has CDR1 WSHSY and CDR2 SAAADI. The CDR3 nucleotides read TGCGCCAGCAGTGCTGTCTCCTCAGACACTGAAGCTTTCTTT. This gives the protein CASSAVSSDTEAFF.

The rearrangement links TRBV18 to TRBJ2-1; D remains unclear. Trimming cost V 1 base and J 0 bases, with 7 bases left between them. The CDR3 extends over 15 amino acids. Germline CDR1 KGHSH, CDR2 LQKENI. The CDR3 loop reads CASSPLQSSYNEQFF. The CDR3 coding sequence is TGTGCCAGCTCACCACTTCAGAGCTCCTACAATGAGCAGTTCTTC.